These 25 T cell receptor beta chains share one sample of origin, sequenced in a study of blood T cell repertoires in COVID-19. The assay was immunoSEQ multiplex PCR, and TCRdb's table has in-frame clones only and misses some. The table lists about 400,000 clones, approximately 86% of them singletons. The sample was peripheral blood. These receptors were collected from a woman aged 55-70 years with COVID-19, enrolled during active disease.

The J gene is TRBJ1-5, the V gene TRBV5-4, with D perhaps matching TRBD1 (5 bases). The CDR3 is made up of 14 amino acids. From germline, CDR1 is SGHNT and CDR2 YYREEE (reference sequence). Trimming cost V 4 bases and J 6 bases, with 14 bases left between them. The DNA of the CDR3 is TGTGCCAGCAGCGTTTTTGCCCAGGGTCAGCCCCAGCATTTT. This encodes CASSVFAQGQPQHF.

The chain carries TRBV6-5 and TRBJ1-6; 10 nucleotides match TRBD1. Losses at the gene ends were 5 bases for V and 10 bases for J; bases not matched to a gene: 5. In germline, CDR1 is MNHEY, CDR2 SVGAGI. The CDR3 loop spans 14 amino acids. DNA of the CDR3: TGTGCCAGCAGTCCCGGGACAGGGGTGTCACCCCTCCACTTT. Its protein product is CASSPGTGVSPLHF.

This clone was observed a few times. This sequence joins TRBV14 and TRBJ1-1; no firm D call. CDR1 is SGHDN and CDR2 is FVKESK in the germline V gene. Trimming shortened V by 6 bases and J by 4 bases, and 9 bases separated the two germline ends. The CDR3 is 12 residues long. In DNA, the CDR3 is TGTGCCAGCAGTTTGTCCGGCACTGAAGCTTTCTTT. It codes for CASSLSGTEAFF.

The chain uses TRBV21-1 and TRBJ2-3; TRBD2 is the table's D call, not checked against the DNA. TRBV21-1 is deemed a pseudogene. There are 18 residues in the CDR3. The CDR3 DNA is TGTGCCAGCAGCAAAGTTCCGGACTGTCACCCTAGCACAGATACGCAGTATTTT. Its translation is CASSKVPDCHPSTDTQYF.

This chain links TRBV6-4 with TRBJ1-2, with D perhaps TRBD1 (6 bases). Germline assignment: CDR1 MRHNA and CDR2 SNTAGT. The V and J ends lost 7 bases and 7 bases respectively, with 16 bases between them. This CDR3 has 13 amino acids. This CDR3 is CASTLRQVGGYTF. In nucleotides, the CDR3 is TGTGCCAGCACCCTACGACAGGTTGGTGGCTACACCTTC.

The rearrangement links TRBV7-2 to TRBJ2-7, with D possibly TRBD1 on 5 matching bases. The CDR3 runs 15 residues. Germline V gene lookup returns CDR1 SGHTA and CDR2 FQGNSA. V was cut by 4 bases and J by 0 bases, with 13 bases left in between. CDR3: CASSSTGDSSYEQYF. The CDR3 coding sequence is TGTGCCAGCAGCTCAACAGGTGACTCCTCCTACGAGCAGTACTTC.

V and J are TRBV7-9 and TRBJ1-1, with TRBD1 matching over 9 bases. The junction had 7 bases not matched to a gene; V was cut back by 4 bases and J by 4 bases. The CDR3 runs to 15 residues. Per the germline V gene, CDR1 is SEHNR and CDR2 is FQNEAQ (reference sequence). The CDR3 region is CASSSGQGFRTEAFF. In DNA form, the CDR3 reads TGTGCCAGCAGCTCGGGACAGGGCTTTCGCACTGAAGCTTTCTTT.

The chain uses TRBV10-2 and TRBJ2-1; TRBD2 matches at 14 bases. Germline V gene lookup returns CDR1 WSHSY and CDR2 SAAADI. The CDR3 loop spans 17 amino acids. Trimming took 4 bases from V and 4 from J; bases not matched to a gene: 6. DNA for the CDR3: TGCGCCAGCAGTGTGACTAGCGGGGGGGAAATATACAATGAGCAGTTCTTC. It codes for CASSVTSGGEIYNEQFF.

The chain carries TRBV18 and TRBJ1-2; 7 nucleotides agree with TRBD1. The CDR3 runs 16 residues. In germline, CDR1 is KGHSH, CDR2 LQKENI. The ends lost 0 bases at V and 4 bases at J; junction bases unmatched: 8. The CDR3 DNA sequence: TGTGCCAGCTCACCACCTAGGGGGCTGAGTGGCTATGGCTACACCTTC. This gives the protein CASSPPRGLSGYGYTF.

This rearrangement joins TRBV5-1 to TRBJ1-2; TRBD1 matches at 12 bases. CDR3 length: 14 amino acids. CDR1 and CDR2 (germline): SGHRS, YFSETQ. The ends lost 4 bases at V and 7 bases at J; junction bases unmatched: 5. The CDR3 region is CASSEGQGALGYTF. The CDR3 nucleotides read TGCGCCAGCAGCGAGGGACAGGGGGCGCTTGGCTACACCTTC.

The rearrangement links TRBV6-6 to TRBJ2-7; TRBD1 might be the D (5 bases). This CDR3 has 12 amino acids. V was pared by 5 bases and J by 3 bases, with 8 bases between. The germline V gene encodes CDR1 MNHNY and CDR2 SVGAGI (reference sequence). The CDR3 is CASSRQNYEQYF. The CDR3 DNA is TGTGCCAGCAGTCGACAGAACTACGAGCAGTACTTC.

The chain employs TRBV11-2 and TRBJ2-7; 9 nucleotides match TRBD2. With 2 bases clipped from V and 0 bases from J, the junction kept 5 bases outside the gene matches. Per germline, CDR1 SGHAT and CDR2 FQNNGV. The CDR3 sequence is 16 residues long. Here the CDR3 DNA reads TGTGCCAGCAGCTTAAATGCGGGGGGGGCCTCCTACGAGCAGTACTTC. Amino acid sequence: CASSLNAGGASYEQYF. The variable domain in full, with the rest retrieved from reference TRBV11-2 and TRBJ2-7, is EAGVAQSPRYKIIEKRQSVAFWCNPISGHATLYWYQQILGQGPKLLIQFQNNGVVDDSQLPKDRFSAERLKGVDSTLKIQPAKLEDSAVYLCASSLNAGGASYEQYFGPGTRLTVT.

The rearrangement uses TRBV3-1 (or the pseudogene TRBV3-2) and TRBJ2-3; unclear D gene. This CDR3 region has 15 residues. V was pared by 3 bases and J by 4 bases, with 14 bases between. Germline CDR1 reads LGHDT; CDR2 reads YNNKEL (reference sequence). CDR3 DNA sequence: TGTGCCAGCAGCCACATTCCCGACGGGTCAGATACGCAGTATTTT. Its protein is CASSHIPDGSDTQYF.

J is TRBJ1-1 and V is TRBV11-1; 7 nucleotides match TRBD1. This CDR3 has 16 residues. J lost 2 bases, V lost 2 bases, and 8 bases had no gene match. Germline CDR1 reads SGHAT; CDR2 reads FQDESV (reference sequence). CDR3: CASSLKRDRGNTEAFF. DNA for the CDR3: TGTGCCAGCAGCTTAAAAAGGGACAGAGGCAACACTGAAGCTTTCTTT. The variable domain in full, with the rest retrieved from reference TRBV11-1 and TRBJ1-1, is EAEVAQSPRYKITEKSQAVAFWCDPISGHATLYWYRQILGQGPELLVQFQDESVVDDSQLPKDRFSAERLKGVDSTLKIQPAELGDSAMYLCASSLKRDRGNTEAFFGQGTRLTVV.

This chain uses TRBV7-9 with TRBJ2-1, with 10 bases fitting TRBD2. The CDR3 has 16 amino acids. Germline V gene lookup returns CDR1 SEHNR and CDR2 FQNEAQ (reference sequence). Germline trimming cut 4 bases from V and 0 bases from J; bases unmatched to any gene: 3. The CDR3 sequence is CASSSGLAASYNEQFF. CDR3 DNA: TGTGCCAGCAGCTCCGGACTAGCGGCCTCCTACAATGAGCAGTTCTTC. Combining the CDR3 with reference TRBV7-9 and TRBJ2-1 gives the whole variable domain DTGVSQNPRHKITKRGQNVTFRCDPISEHNRLYWYRQTLGQGPEFLTYFQNEAQLEKSRLLSDRFSAERPKGSFSTLEIQRTEQGDSAMYLCASSSGLAASYNEQFFGPGTRLTVL.

This chain links TRBV5-4 with TRBJ1-1, with 8 bases matching TRBD1. The V and J ends lost 6 bases and 3 bases, in that order; junction bases with no gene match: 4. CDR1 and CDR2 from the germline V gene are SGHNT and YYREEE (reference sequence). The CDR3 sequence is 13 residues long. CDR3 region: CASTGGKDTEAFF. The CDR3 DNA follows: TGTGCCAGCACAGGGGGCAAGGACACTGAAGCTTTCTTT. The full variable domain, its missing parts supplied by reference TRBV5-4 and TRBJ1-1, is ETGVTQSPTHLIKTRGQQVTLRCSSQSGHNTVSWYQQALGQGPQFIFQYYREEENGRGNFPPRFSGLQFPNYSSELNVNALELDDSALYLCASTGGKDTEAFFGQGTRLTVV.

Details on this clone: The identical CDR3 is also encoded by other nucleotide sequences in the sample. V gene TRBV13 combines with J gene TRBJ1-1; D is ambiguous. Between the trimmed V and J ends, which lost 5 bases and 6 bases, there was a span of 7 bases. The CDR3 runs to 11 residues. Germline loops: CDR1 PRHDT, CDR2 FYEKMQ (reference sequence). CDR3 nucleotides: TGTGCCAGCAGCCTTGTCTCTGAAGCTTTCTTT. Its protein product is CASSLVSEAFF.

This clone was seen only a few times. CDR3 sequence reads: CASSYSGGGADTQYF. CDR3 coding DNA: TGTGCCAGCAGTTACTCTGGCGGGGGCGCAGATACGCAGTATTTT. V usage is TRBV6-2 or TRBV6-3 and J usage is TRBJ2-3; a possible D gene is TRBD2 (7 bases). From germline, CDR1 is MNHEY and CDR2 SVGEGT. V lost 0 bases and J 4 bases, leaving 11 bases between the germline ends. This CDR3 comprises 15 residues.

The rearrangement uses TRBV7-2 and TRBJ2-2; 12 positions agree with TRBD2. Germline V gene data show CDR1 as SGHTA and CDR2 as FQGNSA. There are 18 residues in the CDR3. V gave up 5 bases and J gave up 7 bases; unmatched junction bases: 14. In DNA form, the CDR3 reads TGTGCCAGCAGCCCAAGGCCCCTAGCGGGGGGGCTAGGCGGGGAGCTGTTTTTT. Translated: CASSPRPLAGGLGGELFF. The whole variable domain, filled in from reference TRBV7-2 and TRBJ2-2, reads GAGVSQSPSNKVTEKGKDVELRCDPISGHTALYWYRQSLGQGLEFLIYFQGNSAPDKSGLPSDRFSAERTGGSVSTLTIQRTQQEDSAVYLCASSPRPLAGGLGGELFFGEGSRLTVL.

The CDR3 region is CASSYTGDEQYF. The CDR3 bases are TGTGCCAGCAGTTATACAGGGGACGAGCAGTACTTC. The J gene is TRBJ2-7, the V gene TRBV5-4, with 7 bases lining up with TRBD1. This CDR3 comprises 12 residues. The germline V gene encodes CDR1 SGHNT and CDR2 YYREEE (reference sequence). V gave up 5 bases and J gave up 5 bases; unmatched junction bases: 4.

The rearrangement uses TRBV6-2 or TRBV6-3 and TRBJ1-1; the D is unclear. The germline V gene has CDR1 MNHEY and CDR2 SVGEGT. This CDR3 is built from 13 residues. V lost 0 bases and J lost 12, with 14 bases in between. In DNA form, the CDR3 reads TGTGCCAGCAGTTACTCGATGGCTGATAACCCTTTCTTT. Residues: CASSYSMADNPFF.

This chain joins TRBV6-2 or TRBV6-3 and TRBJ1-1; TRBD1 aligns across 12 bases. Germline values: CDR1 MNHEY, CDR2 SVGEGT. The CDR3 loop spans 16 amino acids. Trimming cost V 2 bases and J 1 base; bases outside gene matches: 2. CDR3 region: CASSYRDRGPNTEAFF. In nucleotides, the CDR3 is TGTGCCAGCAGTTACCGGGACAGGGGGCCGAACACTGAAGCTTTCTTT.

This rearrangement joins TRBV7-3 to TRBJ2-1, with 8 bases fitting TRBD2. The CDR3 loop spans 16 amino acids. J gave up 7 bases and V 6 bases, and 14 bases lay outside the gene matches. The V gene's germline CDR1 is SGHTA and CDR2 FQGTGA. The CDR3 nucleotides are TGTGCCAGCAGGGATCGCCCGGGGGGGCCGGGGAATGAGCAGTTCTTC. This codes for CASRDRPGGPGNEQFF.

The chain combines TRBV30 with TRBJ1-5; 7 bases fit TRBD1. The CDR3 totals 13 residues. With 2 bases clipped from V and 4 bases from J, the junction kept 2 bases outside the gene matches. Germline CDR1 GTSNPN, CDR2 SVGIG (reference sequence). CDR3 bases: TGTGCCTGGAGTAGGGGACAGAATCAGCCCCAGCATTTT. Protein: CAWSRGQNQPQHF.

The CDR3 spells CASSPGQMNTEAFF. In DNA, the CDR3 is TGTGCCAGCTCCCCTGGACAGATGAACACTGAAGCTTTCTTT. The chain employs TRBV18 and TRBJ1-1; TRBD1 might be the D (6 bases). Deletions cut 6 bases from V and 0 bases from J, with 11 bases between. The CDR3 contains 14 residues. CDR1 and CDR2 (germline): KGHSH, LQKENI.